This TCR beta chain was observed in a study of blood T cell repertoires in COVID-19. The length of the CDR3 is 16 residues. From germline, CDR1 is SGHKS and CDR2 YYEKEE (reference sequence). V was cut by 0 bases and J by 0 bases, with 7 bases left in between. The data were produced by immunoSEQ multiplex PCR, yet TCRdb's version contains in-frame clones alone and is incomplete. Of around 300,000 clones in the sample, about nine tenths are singletons; the top ten hold approximately 0.85%. The TCR sequence derives from a woman between 40 and 55 years old who had recovered from COVID-19. V gene TRBV5-5 combines with J gene TRBJ2-6; D gene unclear. The sample taken for sequencing was peripheral blood. The CDR3 DNA sequence: TGTGCCAGCAGCTTGGTTTCGGTCTCTGGGGCCAACGTCCTGACTTTC. As protein: CASSLVSVSGANVLTF.